A single sample is the source of the 11 T cell receptor beta chains below, sequenced in a study of shared clonotypes between healthy human individuals. Sequenced by immunoSEQ multiplex PCR; TCRdb stores in-frame clones only, minus some. Of about 530,000 clones listed, 95% to 97% were seen once; the top ten hold 0.06%. Input material: naive CD4+ T cells sorted from blood. Noted subset: CD45RA+ positively selected. These receptors were taken from a woman aged 30 to 39 in good health.

The chain carries TRBV25-1 and TRBJ1-2; D is unresolved. Looked up from germline, CDR1 is MGHDK and CDR2 is SYGVNS. Trimming pared 10 bases from V and 8 bases from J, leaving 23 bases between. This CDR3 has 14 amino acids. In DNA form, the CDR3 reads TGTGCCACCGAATCACTTTTGATCGCGGGAGGCTACACCTTC. Translation gives CATESLLIAGGYTF.

There are a few counts of this clone. The chain uses TRBV18 and TRBJ1-2; D uncertain. The CDR3 is made up of 14 amino acids. Germline V gene lookup returns CDR1 KGHSH and CDR2 LQKENI. Deletions cut 1 base from V and 5 bases from J, with 11 bases between. CDR3 DNA sequence: TGTGCCAGCTCACCACGTCAAGCCCCGTATGGCTACACCTTC. It encodes CASSPRQAPYGYTF.

The J gene is TRBJ2-2, the V gene TRBV5-4, with D unclear. The CDR3 extends over 15 amino acids. Between the trimmed V and J ends, which lost 3 bases and 1 base, there was a span of 10 bases. Germline V gene sequence: CDR1 SGHNT, CDR2 YYREEE (reference sequence). The CDR3 spells CASSSSWGNTGELFF. In DNA form, the CDR3 reads TGTGCCAGCAGCTCCTCTTGGGGGAACACCGGGGAGCTGTTTTTT.

The sample holds one count of this clone. The rearrangement joins TRBV18 to TRBJ2-7; D gene ambiguous. Germline V lookup: CDR1 KGHSH, CDR2 LQKENI. V lost 3 bases, J lost 5 bases, and 17 bases lay in between. The CDR3 runs 15 residues. The CDR3 loop is CASSPRTTARDEQYF. In nucleotides, the CDR3 is TGTGCCAGCTCACCCCGGACGACGGCTAGGGACGAGCAGTACTTC.

This chain joins TRBV9 and TRBJ2-5; unclear D gene. V lost 7 bases to trimming and J lost 1 base, with 11 bases between them. This CDR3 is 13 amino acids long. From germline, CDR1 is SGDLS and CDR2 YYNGEE. In DNA, the CDR3 is TGTGCCAGCGGGTCTGGCCCCCAAGAGACCCAGTACTTC. This codes for CASGSGPQETQYF.

This chain connects TRBV11-2 to TRBJ2-3, with a possible D match to TRBD1 (6 bases). Trimming removed 2 bases at V and 0 bases at J, with 9 bases between. The CDR3 runs 15 residues. The germline V gene has CDR1 SGHAT and CDR2 FQNNGV. CDR3 residues: CASSLMGASTDTQYF. CDR3 nucleotide sequence: TGTGCCAGCAGCTTAATGGGGGCTAGCACAGATACGCAGTATTTT.

V is TRBV15 and J is TRBJ1-1; the D is unclear. This CDR3 is built from 13 residues. V shed 3 bases and J shed 1 base, with 6 bases lying between them. CDR1 and CDR2 (germline): LNHNV, YYDKDF (reference sequence). CDR3 bases: TGTGCCACCAGCAGGCAGCAGAACACTGAAGCTTTCTTT. Translating gives CATSRQQNTEAFF.

The V and J genes are TRBV7-3 and TRBJ2-1; possible D gene TRBD2, 5 bases. The CDR3 extends over 15 amino acids. V was cut by 3 bases and J by 7 bases, with 16 bases left in between. Germline assignment: CDR1 SGHTA and CDR2 FQGTGA. Here the CDR3 DNA reads TGTGCCAGCAGCTTGGCACTAGGCCCATTGAATGAGCAGTTCTTC. Translating gives CASSLALGPLNEQFF.

The rearrangement links TRBV5-1 to TRBJ1-5, with D perhaps TRBD1 (5 bases). The CDR3 runs 14 residues. V shed 0 bases and J shed 5 bases, with 9 bases lying between them. Germline V gives CDR1 SGHRS, CDR2 YFSETQ. The CDR3, as DNA: TGCGCCAGCAGCTTGGCCCCGGGGGATCAGCCCCAGCATTTT. Its protein is CASSLAPGDQPQHF.

This clone was found once. This sequence joins TRBV6-6 and TRBJ2-7, with TRBD2 matching over 7 bases. CDR1 MNHNY and CDR2 SVGAGI come from the germline V gene (reference sequence). This CDR3 is 14 amino acids long. J lost 6 bases, V lost 5 bases, and 10 bases had no gene match. The CDR3 loop reads CASSPTSSGGEQYF. The CDR3 coding sequence is TGTGCCAGCAGTCCAACCAGTTCGGGGGGCGAGCAGTACTTC.

CDR3 DNA sequence: TGTGCCAGCAGTAGTCGACAGGGTGATCACTATGGCTACACCTTC. Protein product: CASSSRQGDHYGYTF. The V gene is TRBV27, the J gene TRBJ1-2, with 7 positions matching TRBD1. V was pared by 5 bases and J by 3 bases, with 9 bases of the junction left unmatched. This CDR3 comprises 15 residues. Germline V gives CDR1 MNHEY, CDR2 SMNVEV (reference sequence).